Described below is a single T cell receptor beta chain sequence and its context. This entry comes from a study of control samples from healthy donors and cancer patients. Repertoires were generated with immunoSEQ multiplex PCR, while TCRdb's copy carries only in-frame clones and drops some. The table has fewer than 500,000 clones, 80% to 95% seen once. The sample was PBMCs. This TCR was recovered from a middle-aged man with head and neck cancer.

The CDR3 sequence: CASSDRQGGTVGSPLHF. The CDR3 bases are TGTGCCAGCTCCGACAGGCAGGGAGGAACGGTTGGATCACCCCTCCACTTT. The rearrangement uses TRBV18 and TRBJ1-6; a possible D gene is TRBD1 (6 bases). The germline V gene has CDR1 KGHSH and CDR2 LQKENI. V dropped 6 bases and J dropped 10 bases, with 25 bases sitting between them. This CDR3 has 17 residues.